Sequencing of this T cell receptor beta chain was carried out in a study of T cell changes during pregnancy in multiple sclerosis. Some clones are missing from TCRdb's copy, which holds only in-frame ones; the method was immunoSEQ multiplex PCR. The data show about 52,000 clones, 85% to 95% seen once. This material consisted of CD4+ T cells from peripheral blood mononuclear cells, taken before pregnancy. The receptor was derived from a female donor with multiple sclerosis, enrolled in a pregnancy study.

CDR3 loop: CASSLELAGVLTYEQYF. CDR3 in DNA: TGTGCCAGCAGCTTAGAACTAGCGGGAGTTCTTACCTACGAGCAGTACTTC. The gene calls are TRBV7-2 and TRBJ2-7; 11 positions agree with TRBD2. CDR1 SGHTA and CDR2 FQGNSA come from the germline V gene. This CDR3 has 17 residues. The J segment lost 2 bases and the V segment lost 1 base, leaving 7 bases of the junction unmatched.